Ten or more counts support the clone carrying this TCR beta chain. The target antigen is unknown. The entry originates in a study of tumor-infiltrating lymphocytes in primary liver carcinoma. The wider study: Spanning 4.2 to 10 cm, the tumors were T1-T3 N0M0.

Whole-study results and caveats: Only about 8-24% of top clones occurred in every one of the five tumor regions. The overlap of tumor-adjacent and tumor-blood pairs was smaller than that of tumor region pairs.

Co-extracting RNA and DNA was done with about 20-34 mg of unsorted bulk tissue as input. CDR3 length: 15 amino acids. Germline-derived CDR1 and CDR2 are SGHAT and FQNNGV. The ends lost 3 bases at V and 8 bases at J; junction bases unmatched: 9. A constant-region primer served to make TCR beta cDNA from about 0.5 ug total RNA. Three nested multiplex PCR rounds of slightly modified ARM-PCR generated TCR beta libraries. TRBV1-TRBV30 forward primers paired with a C-beta reverse primer were used in the first two PCR rounds, which ran approximately 10 cycles each. TCRdb re-called the multiplex PCR reads through MiXCR, storing one row per CDR3 protein. The table includes around 120,000 distinct CDR3 sequences, 60% to 70% detected once.

The source of this sequence is a woman in her sixties with primary liver carcinoma and hepatitis B virus infection. The specimen was liver tumor tissue from sampling region 1. The subset is: tumor region T1, superior pole. The chain is built from TRBV11-2 and TRBJ1-4; 7 nucleotides agree with TRBD1. The CDR3 DNA sequence: TGTGCCAGCAGCTTTCTCGGACAGGCGGGGGAAAAACTGTTTTTT. Translated, it gives CASSFLGQAGEKLFF.